These T cell receptor beta chains were read from a single sample in a study of shared clonotypes between healthy human individuals. Data came from immunoSEQ multiplex PCR; TCRdb stores just in-frame clones and leaves some out. The sample includes around 1.1 million clones, roughly 74% of them seen just once. Material for sequencing was memory CD4+ T cells from PBMCs. These receptors were collected from a man aged 18 to 29 in good health. Some clones in this sample may be carry-over from other donors' samples. Both conserved end residues are part of each CDR3. A D gene is named only where the DNA matches it firmly. A clone size is listed for some rows: how often the clone was seen (once, few, many), or a class if it is expanded.

.,TRBV6-9,TRBJ1-2,once,TGTGCCAGCAGTTATCTCCCTAAGTACTATGGCTACACCTTC,CASSYLPKYYGYTF
.,TRBV11-2,TRBJ2-1,few,TGTGCCAGCAGCTTAGGGCAAAACAATGAGCAGTTCTTC,CASSLGQNNEQFF
.,TRBV30,TRBJ2-7,once,TGTGCCTGGAATGCCCTTTCTGGCGAGCAGTACTTC,CAWNALSGEQYF
TRBD2,TRBV6-1,TRBJ2-7,.,TGTGCCAGCACCGAAGCGCTAGCGGGAGGCCGCCCCGAGCAGTACTTC,CASTEALAGGRPEQYF
TRBD1,TRBV2,TRBJ2-2,.,TGTGCCAGCAGTGGGGACAGGGCCGGGGAGCTGTTTTTT,CASSGDRAGELFF
TRBD2,TRBV11-2,TRBJ2-3,.,TGTGCCAGCAGCTTAGAGCCCCCGAGCGGGACCGCTCTAAGCACAGATACGCAGTATTTT,CASSLEPPSGTALSTDTQYF
.,TRBV5-1,TRBJ1-1,.,TGCGCCAGCAGCTCCGAGAGGGTGGAGAACACTGAAGCTTTCTTT,CASSSERVENTEAFF
.,TRBV6-5,TRBJ2-6,.,TGTGCCAGCAGTTACGGAGGTCACTCTGGGGCCAACGTCCTGACTTTC,CASSYGGHSGANVLTF
.,TRBV28,TRBJ2-3,once,TGTGCCAGCAGTTCCCGGGTCCCATTTACGCAGTATTTT,CASSSRVPFTQYF
.,TRBV28,TRBJ2-7,.,TGTGCCAGCAGTTTGGGGGGAGGCGCGGGGTATGAGCAGTACTTC,CASSLGGGAGYEQYF
TRBD1,TRBV28,TRBJ1-1,.,TGTGCCAGCAGCATACATTCACAGGGGGAAGCTTTCTTT,CASSIHSQGEAFF
.,TRBV7-8,TRBJ1-3,.,TGTGCCAGCAGCTTAGTTGGTGGAAACACCATATATTTT,CASSLVGGNTIYF
TRBD1,TRBV5-1,TRBJ2-5,.,TGCGCCAGCAGCACCCGGGACAGGGCCTCAGAGACCCAGTACTTC,CASSTRDRASETQYF
.,TRBV28,TRBJ1-5,.,TGTGCCACCTCCCGTTGGGGCAGGGGAGCCACCCCCAGTGATCCCCAGCATTTT,CATSRWGRGATPSDPQHF
.,TRBV7-2,TRBJ2-7,.,TGTGCCAGCAGCTTAGGGGGGGGCCTGACCTACGAGCAGTACTTC,CASSLGGGLTYEQYF
.,TRBV29-1,TRBJ2-4,.,TGCAGCGTTATCAGCGGGCGTCCCAAAAACATTCAGTACTTC,CSVISGRPKNIQYF
TRBD1,TRBV4-3,TRBJ1-2,.,TGCGCCAGCAGATGGACAGGGGGTCATGGCTACACCTTC,CASRWTGGHGYTF
.,TRBV9,TRBJ2-3,once,TGTGCCAGCAGCGTAGACACCCTGATTCAAACGCAGTATTTT,CASSVDTLIQTQYF
.,TRBV5-8,TRBJ2-7,.,TGTGCCAGCAGCTTGCGTACAGGGCGATACGAGCAGTACTTC,CASSLRTGRYEQYF
TRBD2,TRBV7-3,TRBJ2-1,.,TGTGCCAGCAGCTTAGGGCTAGCGGGTGAGCAGTTCTTC,CASSLGLAGEQFF
.,TRBV5-1,TRBJ1-1,.,TGCGCCAGCAGCTTGGGACCAATTTATGGGGGCACTGAAGCTTTCTTT,CASSLGPIYGGTEAFF
.,TRBV10-3,TRBJ2-1,.,TGTGCCAGCCGACCCGTCCTGGGTTCCTACAATGAGCAGTTCTTC,CASRPVLGSYNEQFF
TRBD2,TRBV9,TRBJ2-1,once,TGTGCCAGCAGCTTATATAGCGGGAGGGCCGCAAATGAGCAGTTCTTC,CASSLYSGRAANEQFF
TRBD1,TRBV18,TRBJ1-4,.,TGTGCCAGCGCACCGGACAGGGGGGATGAAAAACTGTTTTTT,CASAPDRGDEKLFF
TRBD2,TRBV30,TRBJ2-3,.,TGTGCCTGGAGTGTACTAGCGGGAGTGGCAGATACGCAGTATTTT,CAWSVLAGVADTQYF
TRBD2,TRBV29-1,TRBJ2-2,.,TGCAGCGCCGGGGGGATCGCCACCGGGGAGCTGTTTTTT,CSAGGIATGELFF
.,TRBV30,TRBJ1-6,many,TGTGCCTGGAGTTATAGCTCCTATAATTCACCCCTCCACTTT,CAWSYSSYNSPLHF
.,TRBV29-1,TRBJ1-1,.,TGCAGCGTTGAAGAAGGGGCAGGGCGAGGCACTGAAGCTTTCTTT,CSVEEGAGRGTEAFF
TRBD1,TRBV5-6,TRBJ1-2,.,TGTGCCAGCAGCGCAACGGACAGGGCTGGCTACACCTTC,CASSATDRAGYTF
TRBD1,TRBV19,TRBJ1-1,.,TGTGCCACCGCGGGACAGGGAAACACTGAAGCTTTCTTT,CATAGQGNTEAFF
TRBD1,TRBV2,TRBJ1-3,few,TGTGCCAGCAGTGAAAGGACAGGAAGTCACACCATATATTTT,CASSERTGSHTIYF
TRBD1,TRBV7-8,TRBJ1-3,few,TGTGCCAGCAGCGCGGACAGGGGTGGAAACACCATATATTTT,CASSADRGGNTIYF
.,TRBV28,TRBJ2-2,.,TGTGCCAGCAGGAACACCGGGGAGCTGTTTTTT,CASRNTGELFF